Listed below are T cell receptor beta chains from one sample, sequenced in a study of cytomegalovirus exposure and HLA in healthy donors. The protocol was immunoSEQ multiplex PCR, while the TCRdb copy is restricted to in-frame clones and leaves out a portion. This table has more than 120,000 clones, 70% to 85% appearing once. The material sequenced was PBMCs. These receptors were obtained from a male donor in good health and CMV-seronegative. CDR3s leave out the opening cysteine and the closing phenylalanine or tryptophan. Each record gives: J gene, CDR3 length, V gene, CDR3 protein.

J: TRBJ2-5
length: 12
V: TRBV30
CDR3: ASSGSLGGETQY

J: TRBJ1-1
length: 11
V: TRBV11-2
CDR3: ASSLDLNTEAF

J: TRBJ2-3
length: 12
V: TRBV2
CDR3: ASDGTGATDTQY

J: TRBJ1-1
length: 12
V: TRBV7-2
CDR3: ASSFLRADTEAF

J: TRBJ2-2
length: 12
V: TRBV5-1
CDR3: ASRGQGVTGELF

J: TRBJ1-1
length: 11
V: TRBV30
CDR3: AWSVGINTEAF

J: TRBJ1-1
length: 10
V: TRBV28
CDR3: ASRMLNTEAF

J: TRBJ2-1
length: 13
V: TRBV6-1
CDR3: ASSIDWRTTNEQF

J: TRBJ2-5
length: 14
V: TRBV6-1
CDR3: ASSEVPGQGEETQY

J: TRBJ1-2
length: 13
V: TRBV5-1
CDR3: ASSLEEGIIYGYT

J: TRBJ1-5
length: 12
V: TRBV6-5
CDR3: ASGPLGGFQPQH

J: TRBJ2-7
length: 11
V: TRBV27
CDR3: ASSLLQGGEQY

J: TRBJ2-7
length: 9
V: TRBV7-3
CDR3: ASSISYEQY

J: TRBJ2-7
length: 13
V: TRBV7-9
CDR3: ASSSPDRGPHEQY

J: TRBJ2-7
length: 13
V: TRBV15
CDR3: ATSRRAGASYEQY

J: TRBJ1-2
length: 11
V: TRBV4-3
CDR3: ASSLDRGNGYT

J: TRBJ2-1
length: 17
V: TRBV9
CDR3: ASSVEDSGDLSSYNEQF

J: TRBJ2-2
length: 15
V: TRBV18
CDR3: ASSPPRAGGPTGELF

J: TRBJ2-3
length: 14
V: TRBV21-1
CDR3: ASSPSGTGRLDTQY

J: TRBJ2-7
length: 14
V: TRBV6-5
CDR3: ASSYSEGTGPSEQY

J: TRBJ2-2
length: 13
V: TRBV18
CDR3: ASSPRQGTTGELF

J: TRBJ1-4
length: 13
V: TRBV4-3
CDR3: ASSQLTATNEKLF

J: TRBJ1-5
length: 14
V: TRBV28
CDR3: ASRGQGLRSNQPQH

J: TRBJ2-7
length: 14
V: TRBV27
CDR3: ASSSYRASLRNEQY

J: TRBJ2-7
length: 14
V: TRBV5-6
CDR3: ASSLALGGISYEQY

J: TRBJ1-4
length: 10
V: TRBV7-6
CDR3: ASSALREKLF

J: TRBJ2-1
length: 10
V: TRBV5-1
CDR3: ASSPQGYEQF

J: TRBJ2-1
length: 14
V: TRBV7-2
CDR3: ASSLAGLVTYNEQF

J: TRBJ2-3
length: 15
V: TRBV7-2
CDR3: ASSLGLGQGDRDTQY

J: TRBJ2-4
length: 12
V: TRBV19
CDR3: ASSITTGAAIQY

J: TRBJ2-1
length: 11
V: TRBV27
CDR3: ASSLLGADEQF

J: TRBJ2-5
length: 12
V: TRBV10-3
CDR3: AISPGLAFETQY

J: TRBJ2-7
length: 11
V: TRBV18
CDR3: ASSWGQGYEQY

J: TRBJ2-7
length: 15
V: TRBV25-1
CDR3: ASSGASGTSGSYEQY

J: TRBJ2-7
length: 16
V: TRBV7-9
CDR3: ASSLTTGGVGHSYEQY

J: TRBJ2-7
length: 12
V: TRBV10-2
CDR3: ASSVQRAVYEQY

J: TRBJ2-5
length: 12
V: TRBV19
CDR3: ASSIGGGGETQY

J: TRBJ2-1
length: 14
V: TRBV7-3
CDR3: ASSSNPLHLFHEQF

J: TRBJ1-3
length: 12
V: TRBV27
CDR3: ASSLRGSGNTIY

J: TRBJ2-3
length: 13
V: TRBV6-4
CDR3: ASSESGGGTDTQY

J: TRBJ2-7
length: 11
V: TRBV7-9
CDR3: ASSTISNSEQY

J: TRBJ1-5
length: 12
V: TRBV6-6
CDR3: ASRITGADQPQH

J: TRBJ2-5
length: 15
V: TRBV7-8
CDR3: ASSLSRGLAGDETQY

J: TRBJ2-5
length: 14
V: TRBV7-9
CDR3: ASSFTSSGTRETQY

J: TRBJ1-1
length: 9
V: TRBV10-2
CDR3: ASSDGGPRL

J: TRBJ2-2
length: 13
V: TRBV6-4
CDR3: ASSGTSGNTGELF

J: TRBJ2-7
length: 13
V: TRBV12-5
CDR3: ASGLKGRLAGGEY

J: TRBJ1-1
length: 12
V: TRBV9
CDR3: ASSVAQGVTEAF

J: TRBJ2-3
length: 15
V: TRBV11-2
CDR3: ASSLDPGLAGEDTQY

J: TRBJ2-3
length: 14
V: TRBV5-1
CDR3: ASSLVAGVGPDTQY

J: TRBJ2-7
length: 11
V: TRBV2
CDR3: ASIPGTSSRQY

J: TRBJ2-3
length: 13
V: TRBV30
CDR3: AWSETGRAEDTQY